This record concerns one T cell receptor beta chain sequence. It lacks a known antigen. Nothing much larger sits one base from this clone, and base qualities are not available. The data originate from a study of blood T cell repertoires in COVID-19 (dated by TCRdb to about 2020). In terms of the full investigation: Samples covering the acute and convalescent phases of COVID-19 were provided by collaborators in the United States, Italy and Spain. A freely available public database, intended as a resource for researchers studying the immune response to SARS-CoV-2, is where the repertoires were released. Sample metadata almost always included a de-identified subject ID, COVID-19 status, age in years and sex. The prospective study material was composed of cDNA or gDNA derived from T cells, B-cell-depleted T cells, or PBMCs. Subjects who had been exposed to COVID-19, were actively infected with it, or had recovered from it provided the deeply sampled blood TCRbeta repertoires that made up the dataset. HLA class I and class II types, where available, came from metadata supplied by the sample provider rather than from assay-based typing. The samples were drawn from two sources: the first 160 participants of the ongoing ImmuneRACE study, and 1,000 to 1,500 subjects contributed by 6 global collaborators.

TCRbeta CDR3 regions were amplified from genomic DNA by means of the immunoSEQ Assay, a bias-controlled multiplex PCR. Per the source publication's procedure: Nucleated cell counts per sample were estimated from amplification of reference gene primers within the assay. To quantify the absolute abundance of each unique TCRbeta CDR3 rearrangement, sequence reads were collapsed and filtered. For each sample, productive Simpson clonality was calculated as the square root of Simpson's diversity index over productive rearrangements. Entries here come from immuneACCESS through TCRdb and include only in-frame sequences with V and J called. Some clones fail to appear in such tables; in the studies checked, an unresolved V gene covers under half of the shortfall, and the cause of the remainder is unknown. The DNA was the basis for D and trimming; V, J and clone size are from that table. The sample includes approximately 200,000 clones, with about 91% observed a single time. The top ten constitute around 10% of the sample.

Here is what the overall study found, with its caveats: The amount of clinical and demographic metadata varied by source and participant and was provided uncurated.

In the prospective study, participants were about 18 to 95 years old, resided in around 25 geographic areas of the United States, and were enrolled through a virtual design. To assign participants to cohorts, the prospective study relied on clinical history that participants themselves reported in a screening survey and a study questionnaire. In the prospective study, mobile phlebotomists collected whole blood, serum and a nasopharyngeal or oropharyngeal swab from each participant. Additional blood draws and questionnaires over an approximately 2-month period could optionally be provided by prospective study participants. Before DNA extraction, prospective study blood samples were shipped either frozen or at room temperature. This TCR derives from a man between 18 and 29 years old with acute COVID-19. The sample consisted of PBMCs or T cells enriched from blood (not recorded which).

The CDR3 reads CASRTGGEQFF. The DNA sequence is given as TGCGCCAGCAGGACAGGGGGAGAGCAGTTCTTC. The sequence is built from TRBV5-1 and TRBJ2-1, and 9 bases in between align with TRBD1. Clipping removes 5 bases from V and 10 bases from J, with 1 as the unmatched junction base count. From a lookup of the germline V gene, CDR1 and CDR2 are SGHRS and YFSETQ. Including cysteine and phenylalanine, the CDR3 has 11 amino acids. The sequence is cut down to CDR3 DNA, 33 bases in frame from base 1.